This TCR beta chain is drawn from a study of regulatory T cells in long-lasting Graves disease. Turning to the study itself: Graves' patients, newly diagnosed, had taken antithyroid drugs under 3 months.

The CDR3 spans 13 residues. From germline, CDR1 is MNHNS and CDR2 SASEGT. Sequencing libraries for TCR beta were prepared with iRepertoire HTBI primers and Arm-PCR of CDR3 regions. In TCRdb, the multiplex PCR reads were re-called with MiXCR into one record per CDR3 protein. The sample has under 250,000 distinct CDR3 sequences; around 19% are singletons. This clonotype occurred many times. The junction does not match germline at one end; this may be a read error. Indicated time point: newly diagnosed GD, antithyroid drugs for less than 3 months. Extracted PBMC RNA gave rise to the TCR library. In addition, the sample was reused for a study of T cells in Graves' hyperthyroidism and ophthalmopathy.

The clonotype was recovered from a woman in her twenties or thirties with Graves disease. Here the sequenced sample was peripheral blood mononuclear cells (PBMCs), taken at new diagnosis, from a patient treated with antithyroid drugs. V is TRBV6-1 and J is TRBJ1-6; D remains ambiguous. The CDR3 DNA follows: TGTGTCAGCAGCGAGATAATGGATTCACCCCTCCACTTT. Amino acid sequence: CVSSEIMDSPLHF.